The 6 T cell receptor beta chains below all came from one sample that was sequenced in a study of blood T cell repertoires in COVID-19. Repertoires were generated with immunoSEQ multiplex PCR, while TCRdb's copy carries only in-frame clones and drops some. The repertoire consists of some 400,000 clones, with about 87% occurring once and the leading ten covering 3%. Sample: peripheral blood. The source is a human donor in a cohort sampled during active COVID-19.

V gene TRBV21-1 combines with J gene TRBJ2-2; the table assigns TRBD1, which was not confirmed against the DNA. TRBV21-1 is classified as a pseudogene. This CDR3 has 21 residues. The CDR3 DNA sequence: TGTGCCAGCAGCAAATGGAGGACAGGGGGTTCTAGCGGCCCTAACACCGGGGAGCTGTTTTTT. Translation gives CASSKWRTGGSSGPNTGELFF.

The V and J genes are TRBV7-8 and TRBJ2-3; D may be TRBD2 (7 bases). CDR1 and CDR2 from the germline V gene are SGHVS and FQNEAQ. The CDR3 covers 16 residues. With 5 bases removed from V and 5 bases from J, the gap between germline ends came to 20 bases. The CDR3 DNA is TGTGCCAGCAGCCCGCCGTGGGGGGGCCGAAGAGATACGCAGTATTTT. This translates into CASSPPWGGRRDTQYF.

The rearrangement joins TRBV7-9 to TRBJ2-7; a possible D gene is TRBD1 (6 bases). Trimming cost V 5 bases and J 0 bases, with 11 bases left between them. The CDR3 runs to 14 residues. Germline lookup yields CDR1 SEHNR and CDR2 FQNEAQ (reference sequence). The CDR3 loop is CASSEIGGSYEQYF. In nucleotides, the CDR3 is TGTGCCAGCAGCGAGATAGGGGGCTCCTACGAGCAGTACTTC.

The chain is built from TRBV11-3 and TRBJ2-1, with no clear D. Deletions cut 4 bases from V and 0 bases from J, with 10 bases between. The V gene's germline CDR1 is SGHNT and CDR2 YENEEA. The CDR3 extends over 15 amino acids. The CDR3: CASSSGDSSYNEQFF. CDR3 coding DNA: TGTGCCAGCAGCTCAGGTGATAGCTCCTACAATGAGCAGTTCTTC.

The table lists this clone with a few counts. This rearrangement joins TRBV6-5 to TRBJ1-6; no firm D call. Per the germline V gene, CDR1 is MNHEY and CDR2 is SVGAGI. The CDR3 loop spans 13 amino acids. V was pared by 9 bases and J by 6 bases, with 12 bases between. The CDR3 DNA follows: TGTGCCAGTCGAGGAGGGTTTAATTCACCCCTCCACTTT. Translated, it gives CASRGGFNSPLHF.

As regards this clone: The identical CDR3 is also encoded by other nucleotide sequences in the sample. The chain couples TRBV27 to TRBJ1-2, with D possibly TRBD1 on 5 matching bases. The CDR3 totals 13 residues. The germline V and J ends were trimmed by 3 bases and 5 bases, with 10 bases remaining between them. CDR1 is MNHEY, CDR2 SMNVEV, per germline (reference sequence). CDR3: CASSFQGGYGYTF. The DNA of the CDR3 is TGTGCCAGCAGTTTCCAGGGAGGGTATGGCTACACCTTC.